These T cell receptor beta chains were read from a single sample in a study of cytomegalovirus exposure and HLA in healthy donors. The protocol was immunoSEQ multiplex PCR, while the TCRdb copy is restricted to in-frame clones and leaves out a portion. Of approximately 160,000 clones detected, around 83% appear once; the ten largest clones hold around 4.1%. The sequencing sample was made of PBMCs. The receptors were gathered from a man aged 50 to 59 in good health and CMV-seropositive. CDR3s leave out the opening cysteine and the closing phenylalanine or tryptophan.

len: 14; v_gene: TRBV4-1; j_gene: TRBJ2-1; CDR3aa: ASSQRIGDTDNEQF
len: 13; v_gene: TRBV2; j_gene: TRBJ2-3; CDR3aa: ASSGLAGGTDTQY
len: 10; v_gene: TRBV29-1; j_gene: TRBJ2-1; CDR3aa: SVGGINYEQF
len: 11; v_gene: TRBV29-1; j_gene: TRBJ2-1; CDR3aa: SLRTGMYNEQF
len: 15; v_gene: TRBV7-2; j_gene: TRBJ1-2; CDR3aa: ASSFRGGPGTYYGYT
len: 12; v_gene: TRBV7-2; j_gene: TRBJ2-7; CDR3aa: ASSAQGRVYEQY
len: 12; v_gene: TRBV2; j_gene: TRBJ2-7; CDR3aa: ASSEELGPYEQY
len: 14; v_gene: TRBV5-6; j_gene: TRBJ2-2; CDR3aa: ASSFGLGVNTGELF
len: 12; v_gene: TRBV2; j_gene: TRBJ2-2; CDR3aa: ASFSGRGTGELF
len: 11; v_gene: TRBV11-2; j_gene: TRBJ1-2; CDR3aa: ASSLMRFYGYT
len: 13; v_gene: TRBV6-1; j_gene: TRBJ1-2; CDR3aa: ASSEGQGEGYGYT
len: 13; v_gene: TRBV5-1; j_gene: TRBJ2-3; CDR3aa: ASSLAGSGTDTQY
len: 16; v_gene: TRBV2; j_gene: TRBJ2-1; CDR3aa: ASSDRTSGRGPGNEQF
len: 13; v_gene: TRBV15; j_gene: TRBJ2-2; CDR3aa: ATSRDPGAVGELF
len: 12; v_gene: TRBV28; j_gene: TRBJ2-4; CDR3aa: ASSPPGGQTIQY
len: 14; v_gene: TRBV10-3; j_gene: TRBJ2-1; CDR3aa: AISARGQGVLNEQF
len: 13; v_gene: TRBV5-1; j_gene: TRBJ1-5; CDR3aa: ASSLDGTADQPQH
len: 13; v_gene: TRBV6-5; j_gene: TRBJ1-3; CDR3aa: ASSYTGTTGNTIY
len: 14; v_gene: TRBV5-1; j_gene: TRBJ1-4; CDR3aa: ASSLGHSATNEKLF
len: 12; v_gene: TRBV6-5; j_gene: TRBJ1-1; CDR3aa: ASRRGQENTEAF
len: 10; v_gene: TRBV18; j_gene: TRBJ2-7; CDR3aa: ASSPDRGEQY
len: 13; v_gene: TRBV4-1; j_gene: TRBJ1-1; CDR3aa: ASSHPTGTGKRPF
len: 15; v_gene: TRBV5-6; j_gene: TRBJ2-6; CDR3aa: ASSLWTGRTGANVLT
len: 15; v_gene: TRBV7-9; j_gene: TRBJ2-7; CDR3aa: ASSPTATSGRSYEQY
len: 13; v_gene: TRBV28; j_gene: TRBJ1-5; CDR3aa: ASSFLSRGNQPQH